This paragraph reports one T cell receptor (beta chain). Its antigen is undetermined. This entry comes from a study of T cell responses to AZD1222 COVID-19 vaccine. Repertoires were generated with immunoSEQ multiplex PCR, while TCRdb's copy carries only in-frame clones and drops some. The sample has 55,000 to 80,000 clones, roughly 80% seen once; the top ten hold over 12%. The CDR3 loop spans 15 amino acids. Germline V gene sequence: CDR1 LGHNA, CDR2 YSLEER. V was trimmed by 0 bases and J by 1 base, leaving 10 bases between them. Study-level points and caveats: The sample set comprised mostly white British donors with more females, and clonal diversity was possibly underestimated. All repertoire sampling was performed exclusively after the peak T cell response. Just six people given AZD1222 tested seropositive at baseline. Spike-specific TCR breadth rose after two AZD1222 doses, and depth rose as well.

This chain connects TRBV4-3 to TRBJ2-7, with unresolved D. This sample comprised peripheral blood, obtained on day 0 of AZD1222 vaccination. This receptor was obtained from an adult in good health. CDR3 amino acids: CASSQDVYGSYEQYF. The CDR3 DNA reads as TGCGCCAGCAGCCAAGATGTGTACGGTTCCTACGAGCAGTACTTC.